A selection of T cell receptor beta chains follows, all from one sample in a study of T cell responses to AZD1222 COVID-19 vaccine. TCRdb keeps only in-frame clones here, not all; method: immunoSEQ multiplex PCR. The repertoire has roughly 200,000 clones, 85% to 95% of them found once; the top ten carry roughly 4%. Sequencing was performed on peripheral blood, taken 28 days after the second dose of the MenACWY control vaccine. Receptors were obtained from an adult who received the MenACWY meningococcal vaccine as a control. CDR3s include the opening cysteine and the closing phenylalanine or tryptophan. The order of the fields is J gene, D gene, V gene, clone size, CDR3 protein, CDR3 DNA. The D gene is left open where the match is weak. Size is stated for part of the rows, as once, few or many counts, or as a class when the clone is expanded.

J gene: TRBJ2-5
D gene: TRBD2
V gene: TRBV9
clone size: .
CDR3 protein: CASSASGKGLVQETQYF
CDR3 DNA: TGTGCCAGCAGCGCGTCGGGGAAGGGACTAGTCCAAGAGACCCAGTACTTC

J gene: TRBJ2-2
D gene: .
V gene: TRBV5-1
clone size: .
CDR3 protein: CASSLPLATSTGELFF
CDR3 DNA: TGCGCCAGCAGCTTGCCCCTAGCGACGAGCACCGGGGAGCTGTTTTTT

J gene: TRBJ2-1
D gene: .
V gene: TRBV7-9
clone size: .
CDR3 protein: CASSRTDNEQFF
CDR3 DNA: TGTGCCAGCAGTCGGACAGACAATGAGCAGTTCTTC

J gene: TRBJ1-3
D gene: .
V gene: TRBV19
clone size: .
CDR3 protein: CATARDSGNTIYF
CDR3 DNA: TGTGCCACGGCCAGGGACTCTGGAAACACCATATATTTT

J gene: TRBJ2-1
D gene: .
V gene: TRBV7-2
clone size: .
CDR3 protein: CASSTVGGRDNEQFF
CDR3 DNA: TGTGCCAGCAGCACGGTAGGGGGGAGAGACAATGAGCAGTTCTTC

J gene: TRBJ2-2
D gene: .
V gene: TRBV6-2/TRBV6-3
clone size: .
CDR3 protein: CASSYGPAGELFF
CDR3 DNA: TGTGCCAGCAGTTACGGGCCAGCGGGGGAGCTGTTTTTT

J gene: TRBJ1-2
D gene: .
V gene: TRBV30
clone size: .
CDR3 protein: CAWSVRGYGYTF
CDR3 DNA: TGTGCCTGGAGTGTAAGAGGGTATGGCTACACCTTC

J gene: TRBJ2-1
D gene: TRBD2
V gene: TRBV11-3
clone size: .
CDR3 protein: CASSPKSGVAGGTLNEQFF
CDR3 DNA: TGTGCCAGCAGCCCCAAGAGCGGGGTAGCGGGGGGGACATTGAATGAGCAGTTCTTC

J gene: TRBJ2-1
D gene: .
V gene: TRBV29-1
clone size: .
CDR3 protein: CSVEDALNEQFF
CDR3 DNA: TGCAGCGTTGAAGACGCCCTAAATGAGCAGTTCTTC

J gene: TRBJ1-5
D gene: .
V gene: TRBV2
clone size: .
CDR3 protein: CASRIPYSNQPQHF
CDR3 DNA: TGTGCCAGCAGAATCCCCTATAGCAATCAGCCCCAGCATTTT

J gene: TRBJ1-2
D gene: .
V gene: TRBV12-2
clone size: .
CDR3 protein: CASRSDGVELYGYTF
CDR3 DNA: TGTGCAAGTCGCTCGGACGGCGTTGAACTCTATGGCTACACCTTC

J gene: TRBJ2-1
D gene: TRBD1
V gene: TRBV19
clone size: .
CDR3 protein: CASSAGGYEQFF
CDR3 DNA: TGTGCCAGTAGTGCAGGGGGATACGAGCAGTTCTTC

J gene: TRBJ1-5
D gene: .
V gene: TRBV28
clone size: .
CDR3 protein: CASSLGGTNQPQHF
CDR3 DNA: TGTGCCAGCAGTTTAGGCGGGACCAATCAGCCCCAGCATTTT

J gene: TRBJ1-5
D gene: .
V gene: TRBV9
clone size: .
CDR3 protein: CASSTGLGNQPQHF
CDR3 DNA: TGTGCCAGCAGCACAGGGTTGGGCAATCAGCCCCAGCATTTT

J gene: TRBJ2-7
D gene: TRBD2
V gene: TRBV9
clone size: .
CDR3 protein: CASSVAGAGEQYF
CDR3 DNA: TGTGCCAGCAGTGTAGCGGGAGCAGGGGAGCAGTACTTC

J gene: TRBJ2-5
D gene: TRBD2
V gene: TRBV6-5
clone size: .
CDR3 protein: CASSPGLADQETQYF
CDR3 DNA: TGTGCCAGCAGCCCCGGACTAGCGGATCAAGAGACCCAGTACTTC

J gene: TRBJ2-7
D gene: TRBD1
V gene: TRBV10-3
clone size: .
CDR3 protein: CAISPRGLGDEQYF
CDR3 DNA: TGTGCCATCAGTCCAAGGGGGCTGGGGGACGAGCAGTACTTC

J gene: TRBJ1-2
D gene: .
V gene: TRBV29-1
clone size: .
CDR3 protein: CSVERDYGYTF
CDR3 DNA: TGCAGCGTGGAAAGGGACTATGGCTACACCTTC

J gene: TRBJ2-2
D gene: TRBD1
V gene: TRBV7-7
clone size: .
CDR3 protein: CASSRGQGGSTGELFF
CDR3 DNA: TGTGCTAGCAGCCGAGGACAGGGGGGTAGCACCGGGGAGCTGTTTTTT

J gene: TRBJ2-1
D gene: TRBD2
V gene: TRBV27
clone size: .
CDR3 protein: CASSSTTRLAGGANEQFF
CDR3 DNA: TGTGCCAGCAGTTCAACCACGCGACTAGCGGGGGGGGCCAATGAGCAGTTCTTC

J gene: TRBJ2-1
D gene: .
V gene: TRBV7-2
clone size: .
CDR3 protein: CASSLRPVLNEQFF
CDR3 DNA: TGTGCCAGCAGCCTACGACCTGTTTTGAATGAGCAGTTCTTC

J gene: TRBJ2-7
D gene: TRBD2
V gene: TRBV7-2
clone size: .
CDR3 protein: CASSVGLAGGYEQYF
CDR3 DNA: TGTGCCAGCAGCGTGGGACTAGCGGGAGGGTACGAGCAGTACTTC

J gene: TRBJ1-3
D gene: .
V gene: TRBV6-6
clone size: .
CDR3 protein: CASSPQGAGNTIYF
CDR3 DNA: TGTGCCAGCAGTCCCCAGGGTGCTGGAAACACCATATATTTT

J gene: TRBJ1-5
D gene: TRBD1
V gene: TRBV28
clone size: .
CDR3 protein: CASIRGPNQPQHF
CDR3 DNA: TGTGCCAGCATTAGGGGGCCCAACCAGCCCCAGCATTTT

J gene: TRBJ2-4
D gene: .
V gene: TRBV3-1/TRBV3-2
clone size: .
CDR3 protein: CASSQIGSSSKNIQYF
CDR3 DNA: TGTGCCAGCAGCCAAATAGGATCCTCTTCCAAAAACATTCAGTACTTC

J gene: TRBJ2-5
D gene: .
V gene: TRBV5-6
clone size: .
CDR3 protein: CASSWGRVTETQYF
CDR3 DNA: TGTGCCAGCAGCTGGGGGCGGGTAACGGAGACCCAGTACTTC

J gene: TRBJ1-2
D gene: .
V gene: TRBV30
clone size: .
CDR3 protein: CAWVPQGALNTF
CDR3 DNA: TGTGCCTGGGTCCCCCAGGGAGCCCTCAACACCTTC

J gene: TRBJ2-1
D gene: TRBD1
V gene: TRBV6-5
clone size: .
CDR3 protein: CASRAGDRALNEQFF
CDR3 DNA: TGTGCCAGCAGGGCGGGGGACAGGGCCCTCAATGAGCAGTTCTTC

J gene: TRBJ2-3
D gene: TRBD1
V gene: TRBV24-1
clone size: once
CDR3 protein: CATSDRQGTNTDTQYF
CDR3 DNA: TGTGCCACCAGTGATCGACAGGGTACCAACACAGATACGCAGTATTTT

J gene: TRBJ1-2
D gene: .
V gene: TRBV28
clone size: few
CDR3 protein: CASQLANYGYTF
CDR3 DNA: TGTGCCAGCCAATTAGCTAACTATGGCTACACCTTC

J gene: TRBJ2-1
D gene: .
V gene: TRBV11-3
clone size: .
CDR3 protein: CASSLGGEGNEQFF
CDR3 DNA: TGTGCCAGCAGCCTAGGAGGTGAAGGGAATGAGCAGTTCTTC

J gene: TRBJ2-7
D gene: .
V gene: TRBV7-3
clone size: .
CDR3 protein: CASSLTPAYEQYF
CDR3 DNA: TGTGCCAGCAGCTTAACTCCGGCCTACGAGCAGTACTTC

J gene: TRBJ1-2
D gene: .
V gene: TRBV29-1
clone size: .
CDR3 protein: CSVRGLGSSYGYTF
CDR3 DNA: TGCAGCGTTCGAGGACTCGGTAGCAGCTATGGCTACACCTTC

J gene: TRBJ2-5
D gene: .
V gene: TRBV12-3/TRBV12-4
clone size: once
CDR3 protein: CASSLAFQETQYF
CDR3 DNA: TGTGCCAGCAGTTTAGCCTTTCAAGAGACCCAGTACTTC

J gene: TRBJ2-7
D gene: TRBD1
V gene: TRBV4-3
clone size: .
CDR3 protein: CASSQTDRGTYEQYF
CDR3 DNA: TGCGCCAGCAGCCAAACGGACAGGGGTACCTACGAGCAGTACTTC

J gene: TRBJ2-2
D gene: TRBD2
V gene: TRBV5-4
clone size: .
CDR3 protein: CASSLRVSGSIKYTGELFF
CDR3 DNA: TGTGCCAGCAGCTTGCGCGTGAGCGGGAGTATAAAGTACACCGGGGAGCTGTTTTTT

J gene: TRBJ2-3
D gene: TRBD2
V gene: TRBV9
clone size: .
CDR3 protein: CASSVGLAGTDTQYF
CDR3 DNA: TGTGCCAGCAGCGTAGGTCTAGCGGGCACAGATACGCAGTATTTT

J gene: TRBJ2-7
D gene: TRBD2
V gene: TRBV6-5
clone size: .
CDR3 protein: CASSTGSGTHEQYF
CDR3 DNA: TGTGCCAGCAGTACGGGTAGCGGGACCCACGAGCAGTACTTC

J gene: TRBJ1-6
D gene: TRBD1
V gene: TRBV30
clone size: .
CDR3 protein: CAWGTQGAGNSPLHF
CDR3 DNA: TGTGCCTGGGGGACCCAGGGGGCCGGGAATTCACCCCTCCACTTT

J gene: TRBJ1-1
D gene: .
V gene: TRBV6-5
clone size: .
CDR3 protein: CASRGRTVAHTEAFF
CDR3 DNA: TGTGCCAGCAGAGGTAGGACAGTAGCGCACACTGAAGCTTTCTTT

J gene: TRBJ2-3
D gene: .
V gene: TRBV19
clone size: .
CDR3 protein: CASRREYADTQYF
CDR3 DNA: TGTGCCAGTAGGAGGGAATACGCAGATACGCAGTATTTT

J gene: TRBJ1-1
D gene: .
V gene: TRBV7-8
clone size: .
CDR3 protein: CATKTGATLIPNTEAFF
CDR3 DNA: TGTGCCACTAAAACCGGTGCAACACTTATACCGAACACTGAAGCTTTCTTT

J gene: TRBJ1-5
D gene: .
V gene: TRBV12-3/TRBV12-4
clone size: .
CDR3 protein: CASSWRGDQPQHF
CDR3 DNA: TGTGCCAGCAGTTGGAGGGGTGATCAGCCCCAGCATTTT

J gene: TRBJ1-5
D gene: .
V gene: TRBV6-2/TRBV6-3
clone size: few
CDR3 protein: CASSGQTLSYSNQPQHF
CDR3 DNA: TGTGCCAGCAGCGGACAGACCCTTTCATATAGCAATCAGCCCCAGCATTTT

J gene: TRBJ2-2
D gene: .
V gene: TRBV6-5
clone size: .
CDR3 protein: CASRLGLGQDGELFF
CDR3 DNA: TGTGCCAGCAGGCTGGGGTTGGGTCAGGACGGGGAGCTGTTTTTT

J gene: TRBJ1-2
D gene: .
V gene: TRBV28
clone size: .
CDR3 protein: CASTETVVGGRYGYTF
CDR3 DNA: TGTGCCAGCACCGAGACAGTGGTCGGGGGCCGCTATGGCTACACCTTC

J gene: TRBJ1-6
D gene: TRBD1
V gene: TRBV28
clone size: .
CDR3 protein: CASSLSSRQGAYNSPLHF
CDR3 DNA: TGTGCCAGCAGTTTATCATCCCGACAGGGGGCCTATAATTCACCCCTCCACTTT

J gene: TRBJ2-5
D gene: .
V gene: TRBV7-7
clone size: .
CDR3 protein: CASSNTRGGETQYF
CDR3 DNA: TGTGCCAGCAGCAATACGAGGGGCGGGGAGACCCAGTACTTC

J gene: TRBJ1-1
D gene: .
V gene: TRBV7-9
clone size: .
CDR3 protein: CASRPRGNTEAFF
CDR3 DNA: TGTGCCAGCAGGCCGAGGGGGAACACTGAAGCTTTCTTT

J gene: TRBJ2-7
D gene: .
V gene: TRBV18
clone size: .
CDR3 protein: CASSPALLGYEQYF
CDR3 DNA: TGTGCCAGCTCACCCGCACTTCTCGGCTACGAGCAGTACTTC

J gene: TRBJ1-2
D gene: .
V gene: TRBV10-3
clone size: .
CDR3 protein: CAISDTGTNYGYTF
CDR3 DNA: TGTGCCATCAGTGATACGGGGACCAACTATGGCTACACCTTC

J gene: TRBJ1-1
D gene: TRBD1
V gene: TRBV30
clone size: .
CDR3 protein: CAWSKQGPNTEAFF
CDR3 DNA: TGTGCCTGGAGTAAACAGGGGCCGAACACTGAAGCTTTCTTT